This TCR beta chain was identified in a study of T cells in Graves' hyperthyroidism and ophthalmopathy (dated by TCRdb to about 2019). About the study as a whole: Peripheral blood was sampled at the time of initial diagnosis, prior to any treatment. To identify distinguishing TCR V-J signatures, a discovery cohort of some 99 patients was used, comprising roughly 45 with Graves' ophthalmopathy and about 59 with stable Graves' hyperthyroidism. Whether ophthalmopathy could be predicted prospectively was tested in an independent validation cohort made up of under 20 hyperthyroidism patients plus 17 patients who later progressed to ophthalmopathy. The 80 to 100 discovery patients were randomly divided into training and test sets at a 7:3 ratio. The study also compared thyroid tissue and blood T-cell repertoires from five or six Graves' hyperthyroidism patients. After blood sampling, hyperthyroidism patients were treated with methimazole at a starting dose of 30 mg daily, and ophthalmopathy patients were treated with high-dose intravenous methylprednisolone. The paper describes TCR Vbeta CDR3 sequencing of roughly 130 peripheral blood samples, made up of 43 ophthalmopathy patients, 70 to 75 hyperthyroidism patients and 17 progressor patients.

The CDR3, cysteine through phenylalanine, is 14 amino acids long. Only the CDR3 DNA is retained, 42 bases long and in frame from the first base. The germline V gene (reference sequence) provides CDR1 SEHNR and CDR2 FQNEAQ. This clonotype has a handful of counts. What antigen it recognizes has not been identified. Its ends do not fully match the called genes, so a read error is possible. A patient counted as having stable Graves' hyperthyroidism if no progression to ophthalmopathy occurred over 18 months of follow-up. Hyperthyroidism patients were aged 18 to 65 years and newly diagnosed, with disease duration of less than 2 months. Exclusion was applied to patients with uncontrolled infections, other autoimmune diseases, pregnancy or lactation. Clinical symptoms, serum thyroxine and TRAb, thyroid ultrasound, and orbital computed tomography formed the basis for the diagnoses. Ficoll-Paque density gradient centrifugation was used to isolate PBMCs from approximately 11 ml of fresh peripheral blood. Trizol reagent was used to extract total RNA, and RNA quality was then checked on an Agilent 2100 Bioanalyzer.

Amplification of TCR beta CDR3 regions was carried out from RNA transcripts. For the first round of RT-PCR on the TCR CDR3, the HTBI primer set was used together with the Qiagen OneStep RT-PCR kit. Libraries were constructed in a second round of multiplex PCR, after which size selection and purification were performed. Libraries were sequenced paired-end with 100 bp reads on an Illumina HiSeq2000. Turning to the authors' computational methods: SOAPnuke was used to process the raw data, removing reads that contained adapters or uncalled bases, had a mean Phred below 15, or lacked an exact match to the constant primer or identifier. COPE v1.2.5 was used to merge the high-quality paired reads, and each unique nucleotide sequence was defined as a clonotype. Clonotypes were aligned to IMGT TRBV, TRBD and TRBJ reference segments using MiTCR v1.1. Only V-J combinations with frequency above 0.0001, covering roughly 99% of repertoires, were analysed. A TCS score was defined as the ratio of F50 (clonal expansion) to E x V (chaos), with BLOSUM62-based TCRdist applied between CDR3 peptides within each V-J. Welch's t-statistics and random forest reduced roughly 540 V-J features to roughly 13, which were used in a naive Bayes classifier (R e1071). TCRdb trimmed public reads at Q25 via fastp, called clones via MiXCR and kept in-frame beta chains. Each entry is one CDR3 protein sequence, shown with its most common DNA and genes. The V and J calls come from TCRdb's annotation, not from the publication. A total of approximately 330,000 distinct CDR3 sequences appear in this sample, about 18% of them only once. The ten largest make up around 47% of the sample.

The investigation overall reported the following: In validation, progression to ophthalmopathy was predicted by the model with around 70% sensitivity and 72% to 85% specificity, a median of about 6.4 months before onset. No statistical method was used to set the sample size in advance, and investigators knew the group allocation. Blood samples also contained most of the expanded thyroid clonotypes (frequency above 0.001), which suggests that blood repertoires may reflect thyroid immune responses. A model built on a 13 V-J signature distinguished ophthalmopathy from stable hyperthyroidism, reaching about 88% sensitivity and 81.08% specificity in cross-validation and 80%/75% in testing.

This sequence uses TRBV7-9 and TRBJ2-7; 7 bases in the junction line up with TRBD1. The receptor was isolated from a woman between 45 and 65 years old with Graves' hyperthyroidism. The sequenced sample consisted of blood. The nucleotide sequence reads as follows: TGTGCCAGCAGCCCGCCGGGACAGATTTACGAGCAGCACTTC. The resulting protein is CASSPPGQIYEQHF.